The following is a T cell receptor beta chain sequence with its context. Its matching antigen is unknown. Each CDR3 protein is one row after TCRdb ran MiXCR on the reads. The data show hundreds of thousands of distinct CDR3 sequences, roughly 30% seen once. These data are taken from a study of T cell repertoires in cytomegalovirus infection. In the study overall: Both recently identified HLA-C-restricted and well-studied HLA-B-restricted CMV epitopes were used in the study. Public TCR beta signature analysis indicated the presence of both CMV infection and matching HLA type. Study-level points and caveats: Dominating the ex vivo response were HLA-C-restricted CMV-specific TCR beta clonotypes. The cumulative frequency of public TCR beta families identified carriers of CMV plus the relevant HLA.

Germline CDR1 is LGHDT and CDR2 is YNNKEL (reference sequence). This CDR3 is 13 amino acids long. J was trimmed by 5 bases and V by 8 bases; bases with no gene match: 2. The genes are TRBV3-1 and TRBJ2-2; 10 bases align to TRBD2. Sequenced material: cultured CD8+ T cells from PBMCs, taken from culture after CMV antigen stimulation. This TCR came from a human donor in good health (CMV status not recorded). Some clones in this sample may be carry-over from other donors' samples. CDR3 protein: CASLLAGTGELFF. The CDR3 bases are TGTGCCAGCTTACTAGCGGGGACCGGGGAGCTGTTTTTT.